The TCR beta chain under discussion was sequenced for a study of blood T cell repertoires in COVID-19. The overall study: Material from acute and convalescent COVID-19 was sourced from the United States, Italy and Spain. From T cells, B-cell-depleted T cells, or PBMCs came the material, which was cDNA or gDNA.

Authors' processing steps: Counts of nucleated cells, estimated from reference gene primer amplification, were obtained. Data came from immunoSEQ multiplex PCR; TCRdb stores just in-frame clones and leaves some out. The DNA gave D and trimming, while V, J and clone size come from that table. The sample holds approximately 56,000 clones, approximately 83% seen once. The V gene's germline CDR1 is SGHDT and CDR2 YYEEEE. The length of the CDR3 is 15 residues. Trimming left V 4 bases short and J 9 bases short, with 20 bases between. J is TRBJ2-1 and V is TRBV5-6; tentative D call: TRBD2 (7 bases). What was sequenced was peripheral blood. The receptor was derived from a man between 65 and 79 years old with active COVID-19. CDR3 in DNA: TGTGCCAGCAGCAAGAGGGGGGGAGGATTCATTGAGCAGTTCTTC. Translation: CASSKRGGGFIEQFF.